This TCR beta chain was obtained from a study of control samples from healthy donors and cancer patients. Profiled with immunoSEQ multiplex PCR; TCRdb holds only in-frame clones, not every one. Here the sample spans tens of thousands of clones, roughly 85% being singletons. In germline, CDR1 is SGHVS, CDR2 FQNEAQ. The germline V and J ends were trimmed by 0 bases and 3 bases, with 5 bases remaining between them. The CDR3 extends over 13 amino acids. V and J are TRBV7-8 and TRBJ1-1, with D possibly matching TRBD1 (5 bases). Sequencing was carried out using blood. The TCR comes from a man aged 40-55 years in good health. This CDR3 reads CASSLAGHTEAFF. CDR3 DNA: TGTGCCAGCAGCTTAGCGGGGCACACTGAAGCTTTCTTT.